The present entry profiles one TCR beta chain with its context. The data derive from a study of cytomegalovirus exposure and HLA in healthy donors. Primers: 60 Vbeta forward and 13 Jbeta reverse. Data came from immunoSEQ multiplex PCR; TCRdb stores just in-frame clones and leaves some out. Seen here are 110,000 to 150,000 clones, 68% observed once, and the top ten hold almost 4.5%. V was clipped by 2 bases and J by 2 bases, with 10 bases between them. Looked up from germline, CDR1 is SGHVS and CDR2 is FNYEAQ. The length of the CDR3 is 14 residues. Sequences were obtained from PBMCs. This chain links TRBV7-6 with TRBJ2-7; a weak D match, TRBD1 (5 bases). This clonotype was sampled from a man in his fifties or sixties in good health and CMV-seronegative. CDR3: CASSLSTGAYEQYF. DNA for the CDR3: TGTGCCAGCAGCTTAAGCACAGGCGCCTACGAGCAGTACTTC.